This TCR beta chain was sequenced in a study of cytomegalovirus exposure and HLA in healthy donors. Trimming took 5 bases from V and 7 from J, leaving 12 bases between them. Per the germline V gene, CDR1 is SGHTA and CDR2 is FQGTGA. This CDR3 is built from 12 residues. Study results and caveats: A prior analysis recorded that most TCR beta V segments were productive about 90% or about 30% of the time. Among donors in an Asian-associated ancestry cluster, a later analysis reportedly found fewer N-insertions than the roughly 730-donor mean. What a later analysis showed was that several of the most significant clusters appeared linked to common viral pathogens.

Concerning this clone itself: Its antigen remains unknown.

60 Vbeta and 13 Jbeta primers were used in PCR. Sequencing was performed with immunoSEQ multiplex PCR; in TCRdb, only in-frame clones are kept and a portion is missing. This table has more than 110,000 clones, about 80% appearing once. Material for sequencing was PBMCs. This chain uses TRBV7-3 with TRBJ2-7, with D maybe TRBD1 (8 bases). This clonotype was obtained from a young man in good health and CMV-seronegative. CDR3 sequence reads: CASSKQGGEQYF. CDR3 nucleotides: TGTGCCAGCAGCAAACAGGGGGGGGAGCAGTACTTC.